This TCR beta chain was obtained from a study of T cell clonotyping in hematopoietic cell transplantation. TCRdb's table, derived via immunoSEQ multiplex PCR, lists solely in-frame clones and lacks some. The table shows approximately 28,000 clones, with around 84% occurring only once. In regard to this clone: Its antigen is as yet unknown.

This CDR3 comprises 14 residues. The germline CDR1 and CDR2 sequences are SGHTA and FQGTGA. J gave up 7 bases and V 1 base, and 1 base lay outside the gene matches. Regarding time point: recipient sample about 28 days before transplant, after cytoreduction. Recipients were bled about 28 days pretransplant and at posttransplant days 30, 100, 180. Overall study findings and caveats: CD4 and CD8 repertoire contributions could not be separated without sorting. Broader posttransplant TCR repertoire diversity was predicted by graft donor and pretransplant recipient Inverse Simpson Index values. At the given depth, recipient repertoires were over 95% de novo clonotypes.

The chain joins TRBV7-3 to TRBJ2-1; 10 bases match TRBD1. The input for sequencing was peripheral blood mononuclear cells, taken before stem cell transplant. This TCR was sampled from a woman in her sixties or seventies with acute myeloid leukemia. Some clones in this sample may be carry-over from other donors' samples. Here the CDR3 DNA reads TGTGCCAGCAGCTTAAAGGGACAGGGGAATGAGCAGTTCTTC. It encodes CASSLKGQGNEQFF.